This paragraph covers one TCR beta chain sequence. Its specificity is unknown. The CDR3 runs 13 residues. The J segment lost 6 bases and the V segment lost 0 bases, leaving 2 bases of the junction unmatched. The V gene's germline CDR1 is GTSNPN and CDR2 SVGIG (reference sequence). This sample is part of a study of cytomegalovirus exposure and HLA in healthy donors. Study findings and constraints: There were 150 or so TCR beta chains listed as cytomegalovirus-associated. A link between a missense DCLRE1C variant and TCR beta V- and J-gene trimming emerged from a later analysis. Later analysis found that TCR beta chains associated with HLA were more clonally expanded than other, equally common chains.

The PCR ran on 60 Vbeta and 13 Jbeta primers. Using immunoSEQ multiplex PCR, the repertoire was profiled, and TCRdb retains in-frame clones only, with some absent. The table has some 200,000 clones, approximately 67% seen once; the top ten hold under 3%. Sample: PBMCs. This TCR was sampled from a man aged 35 to 55 in good health and CMV-seronegative. This chain connects TRBV30 to TRBJ1-5, with 7 positions matching TRBD1. The CDR3 spells CAWSVQGSQPQHF. As DNA, the CDR3 is TGTGCCTGGAGTGTACAGGGGAGTCAGCCCCAGCATTTT.